The clone carrying this T cell receptor (beta chain) was counted ten times or more. Its antigen remains unidentified. From the reads, TCRdb called clonotypes with MiXCR, one entry per CDR3 protein. Here the sample spans some 940,000 distinct CDR3 sequences, about a third being singletons. This specimen comes from a study of T cell repertoires in cytomegalovirus infection. Study overall: Recently identified HLA-C-restricted CMV epitopes were among the peptides used. CMV infection and matching HLA type were both indicated by public TCR beta signatures.

General study points: HLA-C-restricted TCR beta clonotypes specific for CMV led the ex vivo response.

The sample in question was cultured CD8+ T cells from PBMCs, obtained from culture after CMV antigen stimulation. This TCR derives from a human donor in good health (CMV status not recorded). Some clones in this sample may be carry-over from other donors' samples.

CDR3: CASSSPGTGNQPQHF. In DNA form, the CDR3 reads TGTGCCAGCAGCTCCCCCGGGACAGGGAATCAGCCCCAGCATTTT. The chain uses TRBV7-8 and TRBJ1-5; 9 bases map to TRBD1. There are 15 residues in the CDR3. CDR1 is SGHVS, CDR2 FQNEAQ, per germline. The J segment lost 4 bases and the V segment lost 4 bases, leaving 5 bases of the junction unmatched.